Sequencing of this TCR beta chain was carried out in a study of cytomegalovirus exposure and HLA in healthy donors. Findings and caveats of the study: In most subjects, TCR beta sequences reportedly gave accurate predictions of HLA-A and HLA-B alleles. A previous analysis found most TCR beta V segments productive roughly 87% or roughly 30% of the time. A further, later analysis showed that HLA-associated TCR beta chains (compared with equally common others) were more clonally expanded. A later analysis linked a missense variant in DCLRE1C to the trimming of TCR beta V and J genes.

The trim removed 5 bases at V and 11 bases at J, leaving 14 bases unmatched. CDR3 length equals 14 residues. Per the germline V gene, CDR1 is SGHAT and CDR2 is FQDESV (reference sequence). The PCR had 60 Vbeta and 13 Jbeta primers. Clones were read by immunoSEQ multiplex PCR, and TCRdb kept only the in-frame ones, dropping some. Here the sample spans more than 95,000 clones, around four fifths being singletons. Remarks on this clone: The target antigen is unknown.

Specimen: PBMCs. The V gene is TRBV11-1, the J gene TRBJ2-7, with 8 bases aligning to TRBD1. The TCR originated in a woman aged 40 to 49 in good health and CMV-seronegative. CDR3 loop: CASSVDRVNSGEYF. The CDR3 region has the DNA TGTGCCAGCAGCGTGGACAGGGTTAATTCTGGGGAGTACTTC.